These 20 T cell receptor beta chains were sequenced from one sample in a study of blood T cell repertoires in COVID-19. TCRdb's copy holds only in-frame clones and misses some; the assay was immunoSEQ multiplex PCR. Among about 370,000 clones listed, approximately 90% were seen once. Sequenced: PBMCs or T cells enriched from blood (not recorded which). The receptors here all came from a woman aged 40 to 55 who had been exposed to COVID-19.

This sequence joins TRBV15 and TRBJ1-6, with D perhaps matching TRBD1 (5 bases). Trimming pared 1 base from V and 12 bases from J, leaving 7 bases between. Germline CDR1 LNHNV, CDR2 YYDKDF (reference sequence). CDR3 size: 12 residues. The CDR3 loop is CATSRVGEPLHF. DNA of the CDR3: TGTGCCACCAGCAGAGTAGGGGAACCCCTCCACTTT.

J is TRBJ2-1 and V is TRBV9; D remains ambiguous. The V end lost 4 bases, the J end lost 0 bases, and 11 bases lay between the germline ends. In germline, CDR1 is SGDLS, CDR2 YYNGEE. This CDR3 region has 15 residues. The CDR3 spells CASSPSLNSYNEQFF. Written as DNA, the CDR3 is TGTGCCAGCAGCCCGAGCTTGAACTCCTACAATGAGCAGTTCTTC.

This chain links TRBV11-1 with TRBJ1-5, with TRBD1 matching 9 bases. The junction had 3 bases not matched to a gene; V was cut back by 1 base and J by 2 bases. This CDR3 has 16 amino acids. Germline lookup yields CDR1 SGHAT and CDR2 FQDESV (reference sequence). The CDR3 coding sequence is TGTGCCAGCAGCTTAGGACGGACAGGGGGCAATCAGCCCCAGCATTTT. Encoded protein: CASSLGRTGGNQPQHF.

The chain recombines TRBV29-1 with TRBJ2-2; D gene unclear. The CDR3 covers 10 residues. Trimming took off 5 bases at V and 6 bases at J, with 4 bases between the two ends. Germline V gene lookup returns CDR1 SQVTM and CDR2 ANQGSEA. CDR3 loop: CSVRAGELFF. In nucleotides, the CDR3 is TGCAGCGTTCGGGCCGGGGAGCTGTTTTTT.

The chain combines TRBV12-3 or TRBV12-4 with TRBJ1-4, with a possible D match to TRBD1 (6 bases). Trimming cost V 8 bases and J 6 bases, with 10 bases left between them. The CDR3 length is 12 residues. In nucleotides, the CDR3 is TGTGCCAGCCGGAGACAGGATGAAAAACTGTTTTTT. Its protein product is CASRRQDEKLFF.

The chain combines TRBV20-1 with TRBJ2-5; D call uncertain. The CDR3 loop spans 11 amino acids. Between the trimmed V and J ends, which lost 5 bases and 5 bases, there was a span of 9 bases. Germline CDR1 and CDR2: DFQATT and SNEGSKA (reference sequence). The CDR3 DNA sequence: TGCAGTGCTTCGACCGGGGAGACCCAGTACTTC. It encodes CSASTGETQYF.

V is TRBV6-5 and J is TRBJ2-7; 8 positions match TRBD2. The CDR3 runs 13 residues. The V segment lost 5 bases and the J segment 6 bases; nucleotides outside the gene matches: 6. Germline V CDR1 and CDR2: MNHEY, SVGAGI. CDR3 nucleotides: TGTGCCAGCAGTCTGGGACTAGTGGGCGAGCAGTACTTC. Protein product: CASSLGLVGEQYF.

The gene calls are TRBV5-1 and TRBJ2-5; 7 nucleotides align to TRBD1. The CDR3 runs to 14 residues. V shed 6 bases, J shed 5 bases, and the junction held 10 bases outside the gene matches. Germline V gene data show CDR1 as SGHRS and CDR2 as YFSETQ. CDR3: CASNPTGVLETQYF. CDR3 nucleotide sequence: TGCGCCAGCAATCCAACAGGGGTCCTCGAGACCCAGTACTTC.

The rearrangement links TRBV20-1 to TRBJ1-1, with no clear D. Trimming left V 4 bases short and J 4 bases short, with 4 bases between. The CDR3 runs to 10 residues. Germline values: CDR1 DFQATT, CDR2 SNEGSKA (reference sequence). The DNA for the CDR3 is TGCAGTGCTACGCGCACTGAAGCTTTCTTT. This gives the protein CSATRTEAFF.

This chain links TRBV5-4 with TRBJ2-1, with 11 bases matching TRBD2. CDR3 length: 17 residues. Looked up from germline, CDR1 is SGHNT and CDR2 is YYREEE (reference sequence). V was pared by 4 bases and J by 7 bases, with 13 bases of the junction left unmatched. The CDR3 here is CASSLSVAGGPFNEQFF. The CDR3 DNA is TGTGCCAGCAGCCTCTCCGTAGCGGGAGGGCCTTTTAATGAGCAGTTCTTC.

The chain links TRBV5-1 to TRBJ1-4; TRBD1 aligns across 7 bases. CDR1 is SGHRS, CDR2 YFSETQ, per germline. This CDR3 contains 14 residues. The CDR3, as DNA: TGCGCGACAAGAGGGGGCGGCGTAGGGGAAAAACTGTTTTTT. This translates into CATRGGGVGEKLFF.

Written as DNA, the CDR3 is TGTGCCAGCAGCCAAGAACCCCAGCGGGGTTATAATGAGCAGTTCTTC. Amino acids: CASSQEPQRGYNEQFF. The rearrangement links TRBV3-1 (or the pseudogene TRBV3-2) to TRBJ2-1; 7 bases are a match to TRBD2. V dropped 0 bases and J dropped 7; count of bases not matched to a gene: 9. The CDR3 runs 16 residues. Looked up from germline, CDR1 is LGHDT and CDR2 is YNNKEL (reference sequence).

The chain combines TRBV21-1 with TRBJ2-7; the DNA was not used to check the table's D call, TRBD2. TRBV21-1 is classified as a pseudogene. The length of the CDR3 is 22 residues. CDR3 sequence reads: CASSKGGRRLAGGPGRSYEQYF. Here the CDR3 DNA reads TGTGCCAGCAGCAAAGGGGGCAGACGACTAGCGGGAGGGCCTGGCAGATCATACGAGCAGTACTTC.

V usage is TRBV30 and J usage is TRBJ1-2; a possible D gene is TRBD1 (6 bases). The V and J ends lost 1 base and 4 bases respectively, with 13 bases between them. Germline assignment: CDR1 GTSNPN and CDR2 SVGIG (reference sequence). This CDR3 is 14 amino acids long. CDR3: CAWSALTGTYGYTF. CDR3 in DNA: TGTGCCTGGAGTGCCCTAACAGGGACCTATGGCTACACCTTC.

This rearrangement joins TRBV7-2 to TRBJ1-1, with 9 nucleotides matching TRBD1. This CDR3 is built from 15 residues. CDR1 is SGHTA, CDR2 FQGNSA, per germline. With V trimmed by 5 bases and J by 5 bases, 9 bases remained unmatched. The CDR3 nucleotides read TGTGCCAGCAGCAAAACAGGGGGCTTATCGACTGAAGCTTTCTTT. Translated, it gives CASSKTGGLSTEAFF.

The V call is TRBV5-4, the J call TRBJ2-3; no reliable D call. V lost 2 bases and J lost 0, with 10 bases in between. The CDR3 totals 15 residues. CDR1 is SGHNT, CDR2 YYREEE, per germline (reference sequence). CDR3 sequence: CASSFSASSTDTQYF. The CDR3, as DNA: TGTGCCAGCAGCTTTTCAGCGTCTAGCACAGATACGCAGTATTTT.

The chain couples TRBV30 to TRBJ2-5; D is perhaps TRBD2 (6 bases). Germline V gives CDR1 GTSNPN, CDR2 SVGIG (reference sequence). V shed 3 bases and J shed 3 bases, with 14 bases lying between them. CDR3 size: 14 residues. CDR3 region: CAWSPAGRKETQYF. The CDR3, as DNA: TGTGCCTGGAGCCCAGCGGGTCGGAAAGAGACCCAGTACTTC. Drawing the rest from reference TRBV30 and TRBJ2-5, the complete variable domain is SQTIHQWPATLVQPVGSPLSLECTVEGTSNPNLYWYRQAAGRGLQLLFYSVGIGQISSEVPQNLSASRPQDRQFILSSKKLLLSDSGFYLCAWSPAGRKETQYFGPGTRLLVL.

The rearrangement links TRBV2 to TRBJ1-5; TRBD1 is a possible D gene (6 bases). Germline V gives CDR1 SNHLY, CDR2 FYNNEI. The CDR3 runs 15 residues. Between the trimmed V and J ends, which lost 6 bases and 0 bases, there was a span of 12 bases. CDR3 protein: CASSPGTLSNQPQHF. In DNA, the CDR3 is TGTGCCAGCAGCCCTGGGACACTTAGCAATCAGCCCCAGCATTTT.

This chain connects TRBV19 to TRBJ1-2, with D unresolved. The length of the CDR3 is 13 residues. The V gene lost 3 bases and the J gene lost 4 bases, with 9 bases spanning the gap. Germline assignment: CDR1 LNHDA and CDR2 SQIVND (reference sequence). This CDR3 reads CASSIGEPYGYTF. The CDR3 DNA is TGTGCCAGTAGTATCGGGGAACCCTATGGCTACACCTTC. Variable domain in full (rest from reference TRBV19 and TRBJ1-2): DGGITQSPKYLFRKEGQNVTLSCEQNLNHDAMYWYRQDPGQGLRLIYYSQIVNDFQKGDIAEGYSVSREKKESFPLTVTSAQKNPTAFYLCASSIGEPYGYTFGSGTRLTVV.

The chain combines TRBV5-5 with TRBJ2-1; tentative D call: TRBD2 (6 bases). Trimming removed 5 bases from V and 5 bases from J, with 14 bases in between. This CDR3 is built from 14 residues. The germline gives CDR1 SGHKS, CDR2 YYEKEE (reference sequence). The CDR3 bases are TGTGCCAGCAGACGCGTTGGAGGGGACAATGAGCAGTTCTTC. Amino acid sequence: CASRRVGGDNEQFF.